This TCR beta chain originates from a study of blood T cell repertoires in COVID-19. Looking at the study overall: Sites across the United States, Italy and Spain contributed samples from acute and convalescent COVID-19. Sample material is recorded as cDNA or gDNA derived from T cells, B-cell-depleted T cells, or PBMCs.

The CDR3 is 16 residues long. Trimming pared 0 bases from V and 0 bases from J, leaving 12 bases between. The germline V gene encodes CDR1 MNHEY and CDR2 SVGEGT. The sample holds one count of this clone. Original processing methods: Estimation of nucleated cell counts relied on the amplification of reference gene primers. Sequencing used immunoSEQ multiplex PCR; TCRdb keeps in-frame clones, though not all of them. That table furnishes V, J and clone size, whereas the DNA furnished D and trimming. The table includes 110,000 to 150,000 clones, approximately 80% detected once. The rearrangement uses TRBV6-2 or TRBV6-3 and TRBJ2-7, with D perhaps matching TRBD1 (6 bases). This TCR was recovered from a human donor in a cohort sampled during active COVID-19. Material: peripheral blood. The CDR3 nucleotides read TGTGCCAGCAGTTACTCGATGCCAGGGGTCTCCTACGAGCAGTACTTC. It translates to CASSYSMPGVSYEQYF.